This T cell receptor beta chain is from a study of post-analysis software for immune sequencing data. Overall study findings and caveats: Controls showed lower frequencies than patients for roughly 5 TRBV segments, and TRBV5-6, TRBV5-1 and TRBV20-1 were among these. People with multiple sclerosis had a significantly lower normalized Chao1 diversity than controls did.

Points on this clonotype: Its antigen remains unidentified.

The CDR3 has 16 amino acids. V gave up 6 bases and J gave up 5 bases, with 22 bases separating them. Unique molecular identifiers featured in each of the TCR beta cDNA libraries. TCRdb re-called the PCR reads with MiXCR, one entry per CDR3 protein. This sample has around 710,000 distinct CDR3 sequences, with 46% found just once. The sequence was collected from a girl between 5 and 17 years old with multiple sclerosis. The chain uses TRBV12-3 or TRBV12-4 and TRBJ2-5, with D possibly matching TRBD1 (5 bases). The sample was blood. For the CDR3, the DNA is TGTGCCAGCAGCCCATTTGGGGCTAGGTTCCTGGAGACCCAGTACTTC. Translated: CASSPFGARFLETQYF.